This passage covers 5 T cell receptor beta chains from one sample sequenced in a study of T cells in localized non-small cell lung cancer. Profiled with immunoSEQ multiplex PCR; TCRdb holds only in-frame clones, not every one. Seen here are around 9,800 clones, about 43% observed once, and the top ten hold 3% to 4%. Sample: lymph node tissue, taken before any cancer treatment. The source is a woman between 40 and 69 years old with stage I lung adenocarcinoma.

The chain joins TRBV18 to TRBJ2-5; tentatively, D is TRBD2 (6 bases). The length of the CDR3 is 13 residues. The V end lost 4 bases, the J end lost 6 bases, and 12 bases lay between the germline ends. CDR1 and CDR2 from the germline V gene are KGHSH and LQKENI. CDR3 DNA sequence: TGTGCCAGCTCACTTGGGACTTCCCAGACCCAGTACTTC. Translated, it gives CASSLGTSQTQYF.

This clone was picked up a small number of times. The chain joins TRBV6-8 to TRBJ1-1; the D gene is possibly TRBD1 (5 bases). The V end was cut by 2 bases, the J end by 6 bases, with 10 bases between. Germline V gives CDR1 MNHGY, CDR2 SAAAGT. This CDR3 has 13 amino acids. This CDR3 is CASSYGGPPEAFF. The CDR3 DNA reads as TGTGCCAGCAGTTACGGGGGACCGCCTGAAGCTTTCTTT.

The chain combines TRBV19 with TRBJ1-2; 10 bases align to TRBD1. CDR1 and CDR2 (germline): LNHDA, SQIVND (reference sequence). The V gene end was trimmed by 6 bases and the J gene end by 6 bases; junction bases not matched to a gene: 1. The CDR3 extends over 12 amino acids. Written as DNA, the CDR3 is TGTGCCAGTAGGACAGGGGGCCATGGCTACACCTTC. Translating gives CASRTGGHGYTF.

This clone came up once. The V call is TRBV9, the J call TRBJ2-2; no reliable D call. CDR3 length equals 13 residues. Between the trimmed V and J ends, which lost 3 bases and 8 bases, there was a span of 11 bases. Germline lookup yields CDR1 SGDLS and CDR2 YYNGEE. The CDR3 sequence: CASSELSTGELFF. CDR3 sequence (DNA): TGTGCCAGCAGCGAATTATCGACTGGGGAGCTGTTTTTT.

The chain has TRBV19 and TRBJ2-1; 10 positions match TRBD2. The CDR3 spans 15 residues. CDR1 and CDR2 (germline): LNHDA, SQIVND (reference sequence). V trimming: 5 bases; J trimming: 5 bases; junction bases outside the gene matches: 6. The CDR3 sequence is CASSFSSGGDNEQFF. The DNA of the CDR3 is TGTGCCAGTAGTTTCTCGAGCGGGGGGGACAATGAGCAGTTCTTC.